The source of this TCR beta chain is a study of blood T cell repertoires in COVID-19 (dated by TCRdb to about 2020). About the full investigation: The collaborator samples originated in the United States, Italy and Spain and spanned the acute and convalescent phases of COVID-19. Where available, HLA class I and class II types were taken from metadata supplied by the sample provider and were not determined by assay-based typing. Nearly every sample came with metadata listing a de-identified subject ID, COVID-19 status, age in years and sex. The material from the prospective study consisted of cDNA or gDNA derived from T cells, B-cell-depleted T cells, or PBMCs. Subjects who had been exposed to COVID-19, were actively infected with it, or had recovered from it provided the deeply sampled blood TCRbeta repertoires that made up the dataset. Samples were obtained from the ongoing ImmuneRACE study (first 160 participants) and from some 1,300 subjects provided by 6 global collaborators. The repertoires were released in a freely available public database meant as a resource for research on the immune response to SARS-CoV-2.

General conclusions and limits of the study: How much clinical and demographic metadata was included differed by source and by participant, and the metadata was provided uncurated.

CDR1 and CDR2, looked up from the germline V gene, are SGHRS and YFSETQ. The germline V end is reduced by 4 bases and the J end by 2 bases; junction bases left unmatched: 5. Its CDR3 holds 14 amino acids, cysteine through phenylalanine. This entry keeps only the CDR3 DNA: 42 bases, framed from base 1. TCRbeta CDR3 regions were amplified from genomic DNA using the immunoSEQ Assay, a bias-controlled multiplex PCR. In the source study's methods: Nucleated cell counts per sample were estimated from amplification of reference gene primers within the assay. Sequence reads were collapsed and filtered to measure the absolute abundance of every unique TCRbeta CDR3 rearrangement. Productive Simpson clonality was computed per sample as the square root of Simpson's diversity index over productive rearrangements. As stored in TCRdb, this immuneACCESS dataset retains in-frame rearrangements with V and J assigned. A fraction of the clones does not appear; measured against another copy, unresolved V genes explain less than half of the discrepancy, and the remainder lacks a known reason. The D gene and trimming were derived from the DNA, and the V and J assignments and clone size from that table. This sample is represented by around 350,000 clones; around 84% of them were singletons. The ten biggest clones cover 3% of the sample.

With regard to this clone: No cognate antigen has been identified for it. No much larger clone is present one base from it, and per-base qualities are unavailable.

Collaborating institutions collected whole blood in K2EDTA tubes following their own protocols. Collaborator samples were shipped for TCRbeta analysis as frozen whole blood, isolated PBMCs, or DNA extracted from either sample type. The material sequenced was peripheral blood. The sequence is built from TRBV5-1 and TRBJ2-5; TRBD1 fits 7 bases in the junction. The origin of this receptor is a human donor in a cohort sampled during active COVID-19. The sequenced DNA is TGCGCCAGCAGCGAACCGGGACAGCAAGAGACCCAGTACTTC. Its translation reads: CASSEPGQQETQYF.